The rows below give T cell receptor beta chains drawn from one sample of a study of neurological immune-mediated disorders. Using its own MiXCR run on the 5' RACE reads, TCRdb lists one record per CDR3 protein. The sample shows some 78,000 distinct CDR3 sequences, about 5.2% of them seen only once. Sequencing was performed on PBMCs. The source of these receptors is a woman younger than 45 with multiple sclerosis. Each CDR3 is given with its conserved first and last residue. The D gene is left open where the match is weak. Some rows mark clone size as missing; the rest say once, few, many or name a class of expanded clone.

NA	TRBV20-1	TRBJ2-1	many	CSARGRGYNEQFF	TGCAGTGCTCGGGGCCGGGGGTACAATGAGCAGTTCTTC
NA	TRBV29-1	TRBJ2-1	many	CSVERFNRDNEQFF	TGCAGCGTTGAAAGGTTCAACAGAGACAATGAGCAGTTCTTC
TRBD1	TRBV6-6	TRBJ2-7	many	CASSYRDRGEQYF	TGTGCCAGCAGTTACCGGGACAGGGGTGAGCAGTACTTC
TRBD2	TRBV5-1	TRBJ2-5	many	CASSLVSGGQETQYF	TGCGCCAGCAGCTTGGTTAGCGGGGGACAAGAGACCCAGTACTTC
NA	TRBV7-2	TRBJ2-1	NA	CASSLMSSQQFF	TGTGCCAGCAGCTTGATGTCCAGTCAGCAGTTCTTC
TRBD1	TRBV6-1	TRBJ2-3	few	CASSEEPGQGTDTQYF	TGTGCCAGCAGTGAAGAACCGGGACAGGGCACAGATACGCAGTATTTT
TRBD2	TRBV27	TRBJ2-7	few	CASRPGLAAGSYEQYF	TGTGCCAGCAGGCCGGGACTAGCGGCGGGGTCCTACGAGCAGTACTTC
NA	TRBV5-1	TRBJ2-1	many	CASSLVAGANNEQFF	TGCGCCAGCAGCTTGGTTGCGGGGGCCAACAATGAGCAGTTCTTC
NA	TRBV4-1	TRBJ2-3	few	CASSQAPGTGTYF	TGCGCCAGCAGCCAAGCCCCCGGGACCGGAACGTATTTT
NA	TRBV5-1	TRBJ2-2	many	CASSLGPATGELFF	TGCGCCAGCAGCTTAGGGCCTGCCACCGGGGAGCTGTTTTTT
NA	TRBV12-3/TRBV12-4	TRBJ1-2	NA	CASSLSGGWYGYTF	TGTGCCAGCAGTTTATCCGGGGGCTGGTATGGCTACACCTTC
NA	TRBV20-1	TRBJ2-1	many	CSARKQGMVTYNEQFF	TGCAGTGCTAGGAAACAGGGAATGGTTACCTACAATGAGCAGTTCTTC
TRBD2	TRBV20-1	TRBJ2-7	many	CSAHFGTSSYEQYF	TGCAGTGCCCACTTCGGGACTAGCTCCTACGAGCAGTACTTC
NA	TRBV6-6	TRBJ2-1	many	CASSSRVYEQFF	TGTGCCAGCAGTAGCAGGGTTTATGAGCAGTTCTTC
NA	TRBV5-6	TRBJ1-1	many	CASSLGTYTEAFF	TGTGCCAGCAGCTTAGGGACATACACTGAAGCTTTCTTT
TRBD2	TRBV29-1	TRBJ2-1	many	CSVLAGGRHVGEQFF	TGCAGCGTTTTAGCGGGAGGGCGTCATGTTGGTGAGCAGTTCTTC
NA	TRBV12-3/TRBV12-4	TRBJ2-5	many	CASSLGGSQYF	TGTGCCAGCAGTTTGGGGGGAAGCCAGTACTTC
TRBD2	TRBV11-2	TRBJ2-7	many	CASSLEAGGPYEQYF	TGTGCCAGCAGCTTAGAAGCGGGAGGGCCCTACGAGCAGTACTTC
NA	TRBV5-6	TRBJ1-2	many	CASSHGASRYYGYTF	TGTGCCAGCAGCCACGGAGCCTCACGGTACTATGGCTACACCTTC
TRBD2	TRBV19	TRBJ2-1	few	CASSITSGLSEQFF	TGTGCCAGTAGTATAACTAGCGGCCTATCTGAGCAGTTCTTC
NA	TRBV27	TRBJ2-7	many	CASSFLGEEQYF	TGTGCCAGCAGTTTCCTGGGGGAAGAGCAGTACTTC
TRBD1	TRBV20-1	TRBJ2-1	few	CSARDLGEGAGRTSNEQFF	TGCAGTGCTAGAGATCTGGGTGAGGGGGCGGGTCGTACAAGCAATGAGCAGTTCTTC
NA	TRBV12-3/TRBV12-4	TRBJ1-3	many	CASGPGPLSGNTIYF	TGTGCCAGCGGTCCGGGGCCCCTTTCTGGAAACACCATATATTTT
NA	TRBV18	TRBJ2-5	many	CASSTTQLETQYF	TGTGCCAGCTCAACCACCCAGCTCGAGACCCAGTACTTC
NA	TRBV5-1	TRBJ2-5	many	CASRRQAQETQYF	TGCGCCAGCAGAAGACAAGCTCAAGAGACCCAGTACTTC
NA	TRBV10-3	TRBJ1-4	many	CAISEGRDRSEKLFF	TGTGCCATCAGTGAGGGCAGGGATCGGTCTGAAAAACTGTTTTTT
NA	TRBV6-6	TRBJ1-2	many	CASTYGGANYGYTF	TGTGCCAGCACCTACGGGGGGGCTAACTATGGCTACACCTTC
NA	TRBV7-9	TRBJ2-5	many	CASSNGRYQETQYF	TGTGCCAGCAGCAATGGACGGTACCAAGAGACCCAGTACTTC
TRBD2	TRBV20-1	TRBJ2-3	many	CSATLGGLAEDTQYF	TGCAGTGCTACCCTGGGCGGACTAGCAGAGGATACGCAGTATTTT
TRBD2	TRBV5-1	TRBJ2-1	many	CASSLDPSGSYEQFF	TGCGCCAGCAGCTTGGACCCTAGCGGGAGTTATGAGCAGTTCTTC
TRBD2	TRBV11-2	TRBJ2-1	many	CASSAPTSGGPDEQFF	TGTGCCAGCAGCGCTCCGACGAGCGGGGGGCCCGATGAGCAGTTCTTC
NA	TRBV20-1	TRBJ1-1	many	CSASRWGSVNTEAFF	TGCAGTGCTAGTCGCTGGGGCAGTGTGAACACTGAAGCTTTCTTT
NA	TRBV3-1	TRBJ2-1	many	CASSLISPGLAPNEQFF	TGTGCCAGCAGCCTCATATCCCCGGGGCTAGCGCCGAATGAGCAGTTCTTC
NA	TRBV4-2	TRBJ2-1	many	CASSQISDYNEQFF	TGTGCCAGCAGCCAAATTAGCGACTACAATGAGCAGTTCTTC
NA	TRBV6-2/TRBV6-3	TRBJ1-5	few	CASSSPYQPQHF	TGTGCCAGCAGTTCTCCCTATCAGCCCCAGCATTTT
NA	TRBV10-3	TRBJ1-1	many	CAIGGMNTEAFF	TGTGCCATCGGCGGCATGAACACTGAAGCTTTCTTT
TRBD1	TRBV20-1	TRBJ2-3	many	CSATWDRGADTQYF	TGCAGTGCTACGTGGGACAGGGGCGCAGATACGCAGTATTTT
TRBD2	TRBV20-1	TRBJ2-5	many	CSASKGLARQETQYF	TGCAGTGCTAGTAAGGGACTAGCGAGGCAAGAGACCCAGTACTTC
NA	TRBV30	TRBJ2-1	NA	CAWGAYNEQFF	TGTGCCTGGGGAGCCTACAATGAGCAGTTCTTC
NA	TRBV20-1	TRBJ2-1	many	CSAGRGRLRNEQFF	TGCAGTGCTGGAAGAGGTCGCCTAAGGAATGAGCAGTTCTTC
NA	TRBV10-3	TRBJ1-1	few	CAISAGTEAFF	TGTGCCATCAGTGCAGGGACTGAAGCTTTCTTT
NA	TRBV5-1	TRBJ2-5	few	CASSLGAIQETQYF	TGCGCCAGCAGCTTGGGGGCTATCCAAGAGACCCAGTACTTC
TRBD2	TRBV6-6	TRBJ2-7	many	CASNLNAGTSIWEQYF	TGTGCCAGCAACCTAAACGCCGGGACTAGCATTTGGGAGCAGTACTTC
NA	TRBV12-3/TRBV12-4	TRBJ1-1	many	CASSRTVNTEAFF	TGTGCCAGCAGTAGGACAGTGAACACTGAAGCTTTCTTT
NA	TRBV5-1	TRBJ1-6	many	CASSSTYPGTGGSPLHF	TGCGCCAGCAGCTCTACCTACCCCGGGACTGGAGGCTCACCCCTCCACTTT